This T cell receptor (beta chain) was documented in a study of T cell responses to AZD1222 COVID-19 vaccine. Study-level findings and limits: Variant regions that are unmutated are reportedly the target of nearly half of spike-specific TCRs. Sampled repertoires all dated from after the peak T cell response. Across the whole spike, CD4 TCRs peaked at regions 160-218 and 743-854.

The method was immunoSEQ multiplex PCR; TCRdb's version includes in-frame clones alone and lacks a portion of them. Of over 15,000 clones listed, about four fifths were seen once; the top ten hold 21%. A remark on this clone: The antigen is not known.

Researchers grouped second doses given at about 4 or about 12 weeks into one pool. Specimen: peripheral blood, collected 28 days after the second AZD1222 dose. This sequence was found in an adult who received the AZD1222 COVID-19 vaccine.

The CDR3 DNA follows: TGTGCCAGCACCCCTTACACTGAAGCTTTCTTT. It is translated as CASTPYTEAFF. The chain couples TRBV2 to TRBJ1-1; D is uncertain. V lost 7 bases, J lost 3 bases, and 6 bases lay in between. The CDR3 totals 11 residues. Looked up from germline, CDR1 is SNHLY and CDR2 is FYNNEI.